The clone carrying this T cell receptor beta chain showed up many times. Its antigen is still unknown. This sample's time point: newly diagnosed GD, antithyroid drugs for less than 3 months. RNA isolated from PBMCs was used to make the TCR library. The source of the sample is a study of regulatory T cells in long-lasting Graves disease. Germline V lookup: CDR1 LGHNT, CDR2 FRNRAP. The V end was cut by 2 bases, the J end by 8 bases, with 12 bases between. CDR3 length: 13 residues. Construction of the TCR beta libraries employed iRepertoire HTBI primers in conjunction with Arm-PCR of CDR3 regions. TCRdb reprocessed the multiplex PCR reads via MiXCR and lists one record per CDR3 protein. The repertoire includes about 400,000 distinct CDR3 sequences, about 15% of them detected once, and approximately 7.6% sits in the top ten. General study results and limits: With persistent disease, TRBV28, TRBJ1-2 and TRBJ2-5 were the favored segments.

These same data were also listed under a study on T cells in Graves' hyperthyroidism and ophthalmopathy. That paper notes: Ophthalmopathy, which appeared later, was predicted by the model a median approximately 6 months before onset.

V is TRBV12-5 and J is TRBJ1-2; unclear D gene. The source material was peripheral blood mononuclear cells (PBMCs), sampled at new diagnosis, from a patient treated with antithyroid drugs. This clonotype was sampled from a woman in her thirties or forties with Graves disease. The CDR3 nucleotides read TGTGCTAGTGGTTTGTTGGCGGCTATGGGCTACACCTTC. This sequence encodes CASGLLAAMGYTF.